This T cell receptor (beta chain) was sequenced during a study of tissue T cells after allogeneic stem cell transplantation. This CDR3 comprises 12 residues. V lost 1 base, J lost 4 bases, and 0 bases stayed unmatched. Looked up from germline, CDR1 is GTSNPN and CDR2 is SVGIG (reference sequence). Assay used: immunoSEQ multiplex PCR; TCRdb lists only in-frame clones, some missing. The profile shows more than 9,000 clones, about two thirds of them singletons. The chain combines TRBV30 with TRBJ2-7, with 8 bases aligning to TRBD1. This clonotype was obtained from a woman aged 18 to 49 with breast cancer. The sequenced sample was tissue from the right colon, obtained at autopsy. The CDR3 spells CAWSDRGYEQYF. The CDR3 nucleotides are TGTGCCTGGAGTGACAGGGGGTACGAGCAGTACTTC.